A single sample gave rise to the 9 T cell receptor beta chains below, sequenced in a study of CD8 T cells in ankylosing spondylitis. TCRdb ran MiXCR on the 5' RACE reads and lists one entry per CDR3 protein. The table shows tens of thousands of distinct CDR3 sequences, with over 5% occurring only once. The sequencing input was synovial fluid, either unsorted or a sorted T cell fraction (not recorded which). These receptors were taken from a male donor with ankylosing spondylitis.

In this sample, this clonotype turned up a few times. The rearrangement uses TRBV7-2 and TRBJ2-2; D ambiguous. The CDR3 consists of 12 residues. The germline V and J ends were trimmed by 4 bases and 9 bases, with 9 bases remaining between them. CDR1 is SGHTA and CDR2 is FQGNSA in the germline V gene. The CDR3 DNA sequence: TGTGCCAGCAGCTCTCATGCCCGGGAGCTGTTTTTT. Its protein is CASSSHARELFF.

This clonotype was seen many times. The chain recombines TRBV7-3 with TRBJ1-2; 8 bases map to TRBD1. CDR1 is SGHTA and CDR2 is FQGTGA in the germline V gene. This CDR3 spans 13 amino acids. V trimming: 5 bases; J trimming: 7 bases; junction bases outside the gene matches: 6. CDR3: CASSRDRGSGYTF. The DNA of the CDR3 is TGTGCCAGCAGCCGCGACAGGGGTTCTGGCTACACCTTC.

The sample holds many counts of this clonotype. The chain employs TRBV28 and TRBJ2-3, with 8 bases matching TRBD2. After removal of 4 bases from V and 2 bases from J, the junction contained 8 bases not matched to a gene. CDR1 MDHEN and CDR2 SYDVKM come from the germline V gene. The CDR3 consists of 16 residues. The CDR3 spells CASSSDTSGFTDTQYF. The DNA of the CDR3 is TGTGCCAGCAGTTCGGACACTAGCGGCTTCACAGATACGCAGTATTTT.

This clonotype was recorded a few times. The V gene is TRBV19, the J gene TRBJ1-1; possibly TRBD1 for D (5 bases). Trimming stripped 3 bases from V and 4 bases from J, with 9 bases between. The CDR3 sequence is 13 residues long. The germline V gene encodes CDR1 LNHDA and CDR2 SQIVND (reference sequence). CDR3 residues: CASSIRTLTEAFF. The CDR3 DNA reads TGTGCCAGTAGTATCCGGACACTCACTGAAGCTTTCTTT.

The genes are TRBV6-2 or TRBV6-3 and TRBJ2-1; D call uncertain. CDR1 and CDR2 from the germline V gene are MNHEY and SVGEGT. V was cut by 0 bases and J by 7 bases, with 16 bases left in between. The CDR3 totals 16 residues. Written as DNA, the CDR3 is TGTGCCAGCAGTTACTCGGCGGACCTATACGAGAATGAGCAGTTCTTC. Protein sequence: CASSYSADLYENEQFF.

A few counts support this clonotype. The CDR3 end shows no conserved phenylalanine or tryptophan, and so a read error is likely. The V call is TRBV28, the J call TRBJ1-1; D perhaps matches TRBD1 (6 bases). The CDR3 is 11 amino acids. Germline V gives CDR1 MDHEN, CDR2 SYDVKM. The CDR3 region is CPFLWGQGAFL. In DNA, the CDR3 is TGTCCTTTCCTTTGGGGGCAGGGGGCTTTCCTT.

V is TRBV19 and J is TRBJ1-2; D ambiguous. The germline V gene encodes CDR1 LNHDA and CDR2 SQIVND (reference sequence). The CDR3 sequence is 16 residues long. Trimming removed 5 bases from V and 5 bases from J, with 21 bases in between. This CDR3 is CASSPRSRRPEYGYTF. CDR3 DNA sequence: TGTGCCAGTAGTCCCCGTAGCAGGAGACCAGAGTATGGCTACACCTTC.

V is TRBV6-2 or TRBV6-3 and J is TRBJ1-2; D remains unclear. The germline V gene encodes CDR1 MNHEY and CDR2 SVGEGT. The CDR3 loop spans 13 amino acids. Deletions cut 8 bases from V and 2 bases from J, with 12 bases between. Here the CDR3 DNA reads TGTGCCAGCTCACCCCGAGGCAACTATGGCTACACCTTC. Translating it yields CASSPRGNYGYTF.

The table lists this clonotype with a few counts. CDR3 loop: CASSINWEEALHF. CDR3 DNA: TGTGCCAGCAGCATAAACTGGGAAGAAGCCCTCCACTTT. The chain employs TRBV7-2 and TRBJ1-6; no clear D. Trimming removed 5 bases at V and 14 bases at J, with 16 bases between. The CDR3 runs to 13 residues. The V gene's germline CDR1 is SGHTA and CDR2 FQGNSA.